The 24 T cell receptor beta chains below all came from one sample that was sequenced in a study of technical replicates of blood from several donors. Repertoires were generated with immunoSEQ multiplex PCR, while TCRdb's copy carries only in-frame clones and drops some. The sample yields over 85,000 clones, around 94% seen once. The sample was T cells isolated from PBMCs. These receptors originate from a human donor in good health.

This rearrangement joins TRBV28 to TRBJ1-5; D not resolved. This CDR3 comprises 16 residues. Germline CDR1 is MDHEN and CDR2 is SYDVKM. V dropped 7 bases and J dropped 6 bases, with 22 bases sitting between them. The CDR3: CASIEGSVFSRQPQHF. The CDR3 bases are TGTGCCAGCATAGAGGGATCTGTGTTTTCGCGTCAGCCCCAGCATTTT.

The chain uses TRBV14 and TRBJ2-1; TRBD2 matches 9 bases. The CDR3 spans 15 residues. Germline CDR1 is SGHDN and CDR2 is FVKESK. Germline trimming cut 3 bases from V and 9 bases from J; bases unmatched to any gene: 9. The CDR3 nucleotides read TGTGCCAGCAGCCAGATGACTAGCGGCGGGATTGAGCAGTTCTTC. Encoded protein: CASSQMTSGGIEQFF.

The chain employs TRBV28 and TRBJ1-2; D ambiguous. There are 12 residues in the CDR3. Germline values: CDR1 MDHEN, CDR2 SYDVKM. Trimming left V 6 bases short and J 5 bases short, with 10 bases between. The CDR3 loop reads CASSYRSYGYTF. The DNA for the CDR3 is TGTGCCAGCAGCTATCGGAGTTATGGCTACACCTTC.

This clone has a single count. This chain connects TRBV10-1 to TRBJ1-3; D is ambiguous. There are 13 residues in the CDR3. The V gene's germline CDR1 is WNHNN and CDR2 SYGVQD (reference sequence). V gave up 9 bases and J gave up 2 bases, with 11 bases separating them. CDR3 DNA sequence: TGCGCCAGTGAGAATGATGCTGGAAACACCATATATTTT. It specifies CASENDAGNTIYF.

This chain links TRBV4-2 with TRBJ2-7; TRBD2 aligns across 10 bases. Germline-derived CDR1 and CDR2 are LGHNA and YNFKEQ. V trimming: 4 bases; J trimming: 6 bases; junction bases outside the gene matches: 9. There are 15 residues in the CDR3. CDR3 DNA: TGTGCCAGCAGCCCCCGGGAACTAGCGGGATCCGAGCAGTACTTC. Translated: CASSPRELAGSEQYF.

The V call is TRBV12-5, the J call TRBJ2-1; D is perhaps TRBD2 (5 bases). The CDR3 consists of 14 residues. Germline loops: CDR1 LGHNT, CDR2 FRNRAP. Trimming pared 4 bases from V and 5 bases from J, leaving 12 bases between. CDR3 DNA: TGTGCTAGTGGTTCACTAGGAACCGACAATGAGCAGTTCTTC. Protein sequence: CASGSLGTDNEQFF. The whole variable domain, remainder taken from reference TRBV12-5 and TRBJ2-1, is DARVTQTPRHKVTEMGQEVTMRCQPILGHNTVFWYRQTMMQGLELLAYFRNRAPLDDSGMPKDRFSAEMPDATLATLKIQPSEPRDSAVYFCASGSLGTDNEQFFGPGTRLTVL.

The chain recombines TRBV11-2 with TRBJ2-2, with D hard to call. V was trimmed by 5 bases and J by 2 bases, leaving 12 bases between them. CDR3 length equals 15 residues. Per the germline V gene, CDR1 is SGHAT and CDR2 is FQNNGV. CDR3 DNA sequence: TGTGCCAGCAGCCGAGGAGACCCAAACACCGGGGAGCTGTTTTTT. Its protein product is CASSRGDPNTGELFF.

V gene TRBV15 combines with J gene TRBJ2-7, with TRBD1 as a possible D gene (6 bases). The CDR3 totals 15 residues. V was cut by 0 bases and J by 3 bases, with 12 bases left in between. The germline V gene has CDR1 LNHNV and CDR2 YYDKDF (reference sequence). The CDR3: CATSRDYGQNYEQYF. CDR3 coding DNA: TGTGCCACCAGCAGAGATTACGGACAGAACTACGAGCAGTACTTC.

This clone was counted only a few times. V and J are TRBV7-9 and TRBJ1-2; 7 bases are shared with TRBD1. The V gene's germline CDR1 is SEHNR and CDR2 FQNEAQ (reference sequence). The junction had 5 bases not matched to a gene; V was cut back by 3 bases and J by 4 bases. The CDR3 runs 14 residues. CDR3 sequence (DNA): TGTGCCAGCAGCTTTGAGGGGGCCGGCTATGGCTACACCTTC. Translated: CASSFEGAGYGYTF.

The chain employs TRBV6-1 and TRBJ1-1, with D unresolved. The CDR3 is made up of 12 amino acids. V lost 8 bases and J 4 bases, leaving 11 bases between the germline ends. From germline, CDR1 is MNHNS and CDR2 SASEGT. CDR3 residues: CASQYGGTEAFF. The DNA for the CDR3 is TGTGCCAGCCAGTATGGTGGCACTGAAGCTTTCTTT.

This clone was observed a single time. CDR3 bases: TGTGCCAGCAGCGTAGGTAGTAGCCTCAATTACGAGCAGTACTTC. Protein: CASSVGSSLNYEQYF. The chain employs TRBV9 and TRBJ2-7; the D is unclear. V was trimmed by 0 bases and J by 4 bases, leaving 14 bases between them. The germline gives CDR1 SGDLS, CDR2 YYNGEE. The CDR3 is made up of 15 amino acids. Combining the CDR3 with reference TRBV9 and TRBJ2-7 gives the whole variable domain DSGVTQTPKHLITATGQRVTLRCSPRSGDLSVYWYQQSLDQGLQFLIQYYNGEERAKGNILERFSAQQFPDLHSELNLSSLELGDSALYFCASSVGSSLNYEQYFGPGTRLTVT.

This chain uses TRBV6-1 with TRBJ1-1, with D hard to call. V lost 4 bases and J 4 bases, leaving 13 bases between the germline ends. The CDR3 totals 14 residues. CDR1 MNHNS and CDR2 SASEGT come from the germline V gene. The CDR3 loop reads CASSVEGGPTEAFF. Here the CDR3 DNA reads TGTGCCAGCAGTGTGGAGGGCGGTCCCACTGAAGCTTTCTTT.

The chain combines TRBV5-1 with TRBJ2-1; D is unresolved. This CDR3 is built from 14 residues. Germline V gene sequence: CDR1 SGHRS, CDR2 YFSETQ. The V end lost 0 bases, the J end lost 7 bases, and 11 bases lay between the germline ends. This chain's CDR3 is CASSLGTAANEQFF. CDR3 nucleotides: TGCGCCAGCAGCTTGGGCACAGCCGCAAATGAGCAGTTCTTC.

In this sample, this clone turned up once. The rearrangement uses TRBV28 and TRBJ1-2; TRBD1 agrees at 8 bases. The CDR3 loop spans 11 amino acids. CDR1 and CDR2 (germline): MDHEN, SYDVKM. V lost 10 bases and J lost 7; bases outside the gene matches: 5. The CDR3 coding sequence is TGTGCCACAAGCAGGGGGCCTGGCTACACCTTC. Its protein is CATSRGPGYTF.

The chain recombines TRBV29-1 with TRBJ2-7, with 7 bases lining up with TRBD1. This CDR3 has 16 residues. V was pared by 5 bases and J by 4 bases, with 17 bases of the junction left unmatched. Germline CDR1 and CDR2: SQVTM and ANQGSEA. The DNA for the CDR3 is TGCAGCGTTCTGCGAGGAAGCGGTAGGGGGCCATACGAGCAGTACTTC. Translating gives CSVLRGSGRGPYEQYF.

V is TRBV10-2 and J is TRBJ2-2, with a possible D match to TRBD2 (6 bases). The V end lost 8 bases, the J end lost 7 bases, and 17 bases lay between the germline ends. The germline CDR1 and CDR2 sequences are WSHSY and SAAADI. This CDR3 comprises 14 residues. CDR3 sequence reads: CASAPLATVGELFF. In DNA form, the CDR3 reads TGCGCCAGCGCCCCTCTAGCGACCGTCGGGGAGCTGTTTTTT.

The genes are TRBV6-5 and TRBJ2-3; tentative D call: TRBD2 (5 bases). CDR3 length: 15 residues. From germline, CDR1 is MNHEY and CDR2 SVGAGI. V was shortened by 3 bases and J by 4 bases, with 14 bases between the two germline ends. In DNA, the CDR3 is TGTGCCAGCAGTTATCTGTGGGAGCCGGCAGATACGCAGTATTTT. Translation gives CASSYLWEPADTQYF.

The rearrangement uses TRBV21-1 and TRBJ2-7; TRBD1, the table's D call, was not compared with the DNA. TRBV21-1 is marked as a pseudogene. The length of the CDR3 is 17 residues. CDR3 bases: TGTGCCAGCAGGGAAGCAAGAGGACAGCGAGTCTCCTACGAGCAGTACTTC. It specifies CASREARGQRVSYEQYF.

The J gene is TRBJ1-4, the V gene TRBV6-1, with TRBD1 as a possible D gene (5 bases). V was shortened by 2 bases and J by 7 bases, with 14 bases between the two germline ends. CDR3 length: 15 residues. Looked up from germline, CDR1 is MNHNS and CDR2 is SASEGT. Written as DNA, the CDR3 is TGTGCCAGCAGTGAACACCAGGGTGGGTTTGAAAAACTGTTTTTT. Protein sequence: CASSEHQGGFEKLFF.

This sequence joins TRBV9 and TRBJ2-5; D is possibly TRBD2 (6 bases). The length of the CDR3 is 15 residues. V lost 2 bases and J 3 bases, leaving 14 bases between the germline ends. Germline V gene lookup returns CDR1 SGDLS and CDR2 YYNGEE. CDR3 DNA: TGTGCCAGCAGCGTGTCCGGGACTCAGAAAGAGACCCAGTACTTC. It yields the protein CASSVSGTQKETQYF.

This clone was observed once. The rearrangement links TRBV4-1 to TRBJ2-5; a possible D gene is TRBD1 (6 bases). The germline V gene has CDR1 MGHRA and CDR2 YSYEKL. CDR3 size: 16 residues. Trimming pared 0 bases from V and 5 bases from J, leaving 16 bases between. The CDR3, as DNA: TGCGCCAGCAGCCAAGATCTCGGAGCAGGGGACGAGACCCAGTACTTC. Protein product: CASSQDLGAGDETQYF.

This clone appeared a few times. The chain employs TRBV25-1 and TRBJ1-1; unclear D gene. This CDR3 is built from 13 residues. Germline-derived CDR1 and CDR2 are MGHDK and SYGVNS. V gave up 4 bases and J gave up 11 bases, with 17 bases separating them. The CDR3 nucleotides read TGTGCCAGCAGTGGAACCCTAGAAGGTGAGGCTTTCTTT. It specifies CASSGTLEGEAFF.

The count of this clone is one. Written as DNA, the CDR3 is TGCGCCAGCAGCTTGATCCCCGACAATGAGCAGTTCTTC. This sequence encodes CASSLIPDNEQFF. The chain joins TRBV5-1 to TRBJ2-1; D not certain. The CDR3 sequence is 13 residues long. V was shortened by 1 base and J by 5 bases, with 7 bases between the two germline ends. Looked up from germline, CDR1 is SGHRS and CDR2 is YFSETQ.

CDR3 bases: TGTGCCAGCAGTTTCCTGCGGGAGACGGACAATGAGCAGTTCTTC. Translation gives CASSFLRETDNEQFF. The chain couples TRBV27 to TRBJ2-1; 7 bases match TRBD2. The CDR3 is 15 amino acids. From germline, CDR1 is MNHEY and CDR2 SMNVEV (reference sequence). With V trimmed by 3 bases and J by 5 bases, 7 bases remained unmatched.